The 3 T cell receptor beta chains listed next were all sequenced from one sample in a study of blood T cell repertoires in COVID-19. Some clones are missing from TCRdb's copy, which holds only in-frame ones; the method was immunoSEQ multiplex PCR. The table has fewer than 400,000 clones, about 87% seen once. Sequenced: PBMCs or T cells enriched from blood (not recorded which). These receptors were collected from a woman aged 45 to 65 who had recovered from COVID-19.

The J gene is TRBJ1-2, the V gene TRBV5-6; possibly TRBD1 for D (5 bases). The V gene's germline CDR1 is SGHDT and CDR2 YYEEEE. Trimming stripped 4 bases from V and 7 bases from J, with 14 bases between. CDR3 length: 13 amino acids. The CDR3 here is CASSPPGPSGYTF. The CDR3 DNA reads as TGTGCCAGCAGCCCGCCAGGGCCGAGTGGCTACACCTTC.

This chain links TRBV19 with TRBJ1-2, with 10 bases aligning to TRBD1. The CDR3 has 15 residues. With 5 bases clipped from V and 9 bases from J, the junction kept 12 bases outside the gene matches. Germline values: CDR1 LNHDA, CDR2 SQIVND (reference sequence). The CDR3: CASSPSRGQGGRYTF. CDR3 in DNA: TGTGCCAGTAGTCCATCCCGTGGACAGGGGGGACGCTACACCTTC. Together with reference TRBV19 and TRBJ1-2, the CDR3 gives the full variable domain: DGGITQSPKYLFRKEGQNVTLSCEQNLNHDAMYWYRQDPGQGLRLIYYSQIVNDFQKGDIAEGYSVSREKKESFPLTVTSAQKNPTAFYLCASSPSRGQGGRYTFGSGTRLTVV.

This sequence joins TRBV18 and TRBJ2-7; 7 nucleotides match TRBD1. V shed 5 bases, J shed 6 bases, and the junction held 13 bases outside the gene matches. In germline, CDR1 is KGHSH, CDR2 LQKENI. This CDR3 has 15 amino acids. CDR3 amino acids: CASSSSDREIGEQYF. CDR3 nucleotide sequence: TGTGCCAGCTCATCCTCCGACAGGGAGATTGGCGAGCAGTACTTC. The full variable domain, rest sourced from reference TRBV18 and TRBJ2-7, is NAGVMQNPRHLVRRRGQEARLRCSPMKGHSHVYWYRQLPEEGLKFMVYLQKENIIDESGMPKERFSAEFPKEGPSILRIQQVVRGDSAAYFCASSSSDREIGEQYFGPGTRLTVT.